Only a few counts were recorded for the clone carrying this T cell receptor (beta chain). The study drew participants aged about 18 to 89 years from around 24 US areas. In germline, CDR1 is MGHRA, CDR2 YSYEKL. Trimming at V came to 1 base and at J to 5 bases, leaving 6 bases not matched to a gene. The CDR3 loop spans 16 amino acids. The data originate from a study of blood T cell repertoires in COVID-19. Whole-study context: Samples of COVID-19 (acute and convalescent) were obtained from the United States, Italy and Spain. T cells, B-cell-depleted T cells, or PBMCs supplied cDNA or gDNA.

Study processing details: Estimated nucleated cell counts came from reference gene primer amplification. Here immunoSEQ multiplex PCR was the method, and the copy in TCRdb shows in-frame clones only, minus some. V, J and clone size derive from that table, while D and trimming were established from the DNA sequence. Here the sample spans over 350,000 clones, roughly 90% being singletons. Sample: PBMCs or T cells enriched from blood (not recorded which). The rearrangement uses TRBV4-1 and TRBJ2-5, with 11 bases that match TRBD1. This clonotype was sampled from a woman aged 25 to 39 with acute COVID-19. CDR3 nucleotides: TGCGCCAGCAGCCAAGCCGGACAGGGGGCAAGGGAGACCCAGTACTTC. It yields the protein CASSQAGQGARETQYF.